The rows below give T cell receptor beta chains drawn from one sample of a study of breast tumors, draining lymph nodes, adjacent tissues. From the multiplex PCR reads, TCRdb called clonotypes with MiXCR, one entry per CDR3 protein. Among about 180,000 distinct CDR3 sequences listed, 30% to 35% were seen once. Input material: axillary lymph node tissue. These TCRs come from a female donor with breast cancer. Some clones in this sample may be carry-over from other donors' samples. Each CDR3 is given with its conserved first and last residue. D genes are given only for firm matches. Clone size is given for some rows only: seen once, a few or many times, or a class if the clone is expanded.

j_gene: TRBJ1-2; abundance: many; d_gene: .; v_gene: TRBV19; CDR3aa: CASSIPPGSGYTF; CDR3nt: TGTGCCAGTAGTATCCCCCCGGGGTCTGGCTACACCTTC
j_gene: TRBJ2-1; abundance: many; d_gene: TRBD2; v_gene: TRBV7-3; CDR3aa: CASSSQAGVNEQFF; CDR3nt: TGTGCCAGCAGCTCACAAGCGGGAGTAAACGAGCAGTTCTTC
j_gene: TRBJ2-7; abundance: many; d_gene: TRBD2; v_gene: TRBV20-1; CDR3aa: CSARDIYTSGGNYEQYF; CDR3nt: TGCAGTGCTAGAGATATTTATACTAGCGGGGGGAACTACGAGCAGTACTTC
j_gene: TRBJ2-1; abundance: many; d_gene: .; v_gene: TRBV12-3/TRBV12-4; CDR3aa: CASSFQGARNEQFF; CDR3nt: TGTGCCAGCAGTTTCCAGGGAGCCAGAAATGAGCAGTTCTTC
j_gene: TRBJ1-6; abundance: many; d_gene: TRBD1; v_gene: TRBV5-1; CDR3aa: CASSPGQGSSPLHF; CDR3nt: TGCGCCAGCAGCCCAGGACAGGGAAGTTCACCCCTCCACTTT
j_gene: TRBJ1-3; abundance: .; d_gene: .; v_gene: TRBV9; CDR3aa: CASSPGDLSSGNTIYF; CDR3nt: TGTGCTAGCAGCCCGGGGGACCTTTCCTCTGGAAACACCATATATTTT
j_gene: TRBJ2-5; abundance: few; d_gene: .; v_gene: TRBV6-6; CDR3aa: CASSRAARPTPQYF; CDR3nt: TGTGCCAGCAGTAGAGCCGCGAGACCTACCCCCCAGTACTTC
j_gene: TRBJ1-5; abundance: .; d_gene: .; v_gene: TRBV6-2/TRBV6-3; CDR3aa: CASSGLISNQPQHF; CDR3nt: TGTGCCAGCAGTGGCCTTATAAGCAATCAGCCCCAGCATTTT
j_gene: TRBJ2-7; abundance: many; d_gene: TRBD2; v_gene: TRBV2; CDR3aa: CASSRREGGTYEQYF; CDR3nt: TGTGCCAGCAGTAGGCGGGAGGGGGGTACCTACGAGCAGTACTTC
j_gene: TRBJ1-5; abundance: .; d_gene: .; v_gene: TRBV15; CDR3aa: CATSRDRRETQHF; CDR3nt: TGTGCCACCAGCAGAGACAGACGAGAGACCCAGCATTTT
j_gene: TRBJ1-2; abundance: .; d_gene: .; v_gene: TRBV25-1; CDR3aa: CASSASGLRSLGYTF; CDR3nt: TGTGCCAGCAGTGCTAGTGGTTTGAGAAGTCTAGGGTACACCTTC
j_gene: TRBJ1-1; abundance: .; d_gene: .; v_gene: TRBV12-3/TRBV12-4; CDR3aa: CASVNGRVTEAFF; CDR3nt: TGTGCCAGCGTAAACGGACGAGTTACTGAAGCTTTCTTT
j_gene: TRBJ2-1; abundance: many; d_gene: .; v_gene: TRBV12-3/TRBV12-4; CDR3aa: CASSLRSANEQFF; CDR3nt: TGTGCCAGCAGTTTACGATCAGCAAATGAGCAGTTCTTC
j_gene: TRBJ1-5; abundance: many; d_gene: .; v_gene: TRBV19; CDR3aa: CATVGRGSNQPQHF; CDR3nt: TGTGCTACAGTAGGGCGAGGTAGCAATCAGCCCCAGCATTTT
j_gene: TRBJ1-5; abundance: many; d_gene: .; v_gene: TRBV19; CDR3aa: CASSISDYSNQPQHF; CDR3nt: TGTGCCAGTAGTATATCCGATTATAGCAATCAGCCCCAGCATTTT
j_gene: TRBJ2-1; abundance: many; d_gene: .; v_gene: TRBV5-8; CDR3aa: CASSHGHSYNEQFF; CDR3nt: TGTGCCAGCAGCCATGGACACTCCTACAATGAGCAGTTCTTC
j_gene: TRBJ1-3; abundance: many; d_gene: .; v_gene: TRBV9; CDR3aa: CASSVGGSSGNTIYF; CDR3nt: TGTGCCAGCAGCGTAGGCGGGAGCTCTGGAAACACCATATATTTT
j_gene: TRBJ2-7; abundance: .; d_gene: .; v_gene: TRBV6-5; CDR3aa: CASSHSGTAYEQYF; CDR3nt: TGTGCCAGCAGTCACTCCGGCACGGCCTACGAGCAGTACTTC
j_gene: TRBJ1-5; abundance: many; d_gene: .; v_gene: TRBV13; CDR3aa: CASSLRGGPQHF; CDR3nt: TGTGCCAGCAGCTTAAGGGGGGGTCCCCAGCATTTT
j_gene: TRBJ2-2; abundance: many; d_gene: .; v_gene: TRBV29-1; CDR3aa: CSVSRMTNTGELFF; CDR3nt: TGCAGCGTCTCCCGTATGACAAACACCGGGGAGCTGTTTTTT
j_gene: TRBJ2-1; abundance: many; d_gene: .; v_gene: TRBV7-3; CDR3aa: CASSTVSGAGNNEQFF; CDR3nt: TGTGCCAGCAGCACCGTCTCCGGGGCCGGGAACAATGAGCAGTTCTTC